This T cell receptor (beta chain) was identified in a study of beta chain features in type 1 diabetes. This clone was recorded a few times. Antigen specificity is unknown. Overall study findings and caveats: PCR might favor shorter templates, but any such skew would affect patients and controls equally.

CDR1 and CDR2 from the germline V gene are SGHDT and YYEEEE. V was cut by 1 base and J by 0 bases, with 14 bases left in between. There are 17 residues in the CDR3. Expressed TCRB transcripts were sequenced because the isolated RNA had all been reverse transcribed beforehand. Sequencing was performed with immunoSEQ multiplex PCR; in TCRdb, only in-frame clones are kept and a portion is missing. The data show 150,000 to 200,000 clones, 10% to 15% seen once. Stem cell-like memory, regulatory, central memory and naive CD4+ cells were sorted via CD45RO/CCR7/CD25/CD127/CD95/CD27. The clonotype was recovered from a woman aged 18-30 years in good health. The sample consisted of central memory CD4+ T cells from blood. This chain joins TRBV5-6 and TRBJ1-3; a weak D match, TRBD1 (5 bases). The CDR3 loop is CASSLRGRVPSGNTIYF. Here the CDR3 DNA reads TGTGCCAGCAGCTTGAGGGGCAGGGTTCCCTCTGGAAACACCATATATTTT.